This passage covers 13 T cell receptor beta chains from one sample sequenced in a study of T cell responses to AZD1222 COVID-19 vaccine. The table came from immunoSEQ multiplex PCR; TCRdb's copy has only in-frame clones and leaves some out. The profile shows 110,000 to 150,000 clones, 93% of them singletons. The sequencing used peripheral blood, collected on day 0 of AZD1222 vaccination. The receptors come from an adult in good health.

The chain couples TRBV27 to TRBJ1-2, with TRBD1 matching over 9 bases. The V gene's germline CDR1 is MNHEY and CDR2 SMNVEV (reference sequence). Trimming removed 5 bases from V and 4 bases from J; junction bases left unmatched: 5. The length of the CDR3 is 14 residues. CDR3 DNA sequence: TGTGCCAGCAGTAACGGACAGGGGACCTATGGCTACACCTTC. It translates to CASSNGQGTYGYTF.

This clone was seen once. Other DNA sequences in the sample encode the same CDR3. This chain connects TRBV30 to TRBJ1-6, with D unclear. With 3 bases removed from V and 1 base from J, the gap between germline ends came to 4 bases. The CDR3 length is 13 residues. The germline V gene has CDR1 GTSNPN and CDR2 SVGIG (reference sequence). The CDR3 DNA is TGTGCCTGGAGAGGGTCCTATAATTCACCCCTCCACTTT. Amino acids: CAWRGSYNSPLHF.

The chain is built from TRBV19 and TRBJ1-1, with 8 nucleotides matching TRBD1. The trim removed 9 bases at V and 1 base at J, leaving 1 base unmatched. This CDR3 is 12 amino acids long. Germline loops: CDR1 LNHDA, CDR2 SQIVND (reference sequence). DNA for the CDR3: TGTGCCAGCGGGACAGGGAACACTGAAGCTTTCTTT. It is translated as CASGTGNTEAFF.

The chain carries TRBV25-1 and TRBJ2-7, with D possibly TRBD1 on 5 matching bases. Germline values: CDR1 MGHDK, CDR2 SYGVNS. There are 17 residues in the CDR3. V lost 7 bases and J 0 bases, leaving 22 bases between the germline ends. The CDR3 DNA is TGTGCCAGCAACGCTAATGGACACCCTGCCCCCTCCTACGAGCAGTACTTC. As protein: CASNANGHPAPSYEQYF.

This chain uses TRBV27 with TRBJ2-1; tentatively, D is TRBD1 or TRBD2 (7 bases each). Trimming pared 0 bases from V and 4 bases from J, leaving 13 bases between. The CDR3 extends over 16 amino acids. The V gene's germline CDR1 is MNHEY and CDR2 SMNVEV (reference sequence). The CDR3 sequence is CASSLSPGGVYNEQFF. The CDR3 DNA reads as TGTGCCAGCAGTTTATCCCCAGGGGGGGTATACAATGAGCAGTTCTTC.

The chain joins TRBV9 to TRBJ2-7, with 11 bases matching TRBD2. CDR1 and CDR2 from the germline V gene are SGDLS and YYNGEE. The CDR3 covers 14 residues. V gave up 4 bases and J gave up 3 bases; unmatched junction bases: 3. For the CDR3, the DNA is TGTGCCAGCAGCCAACTAGCGGGAGACTACGAGCAGTACTTC. This translates into CASSQLAGDYEQYF.

The chain joins TRBV2 to TRBJ2-1; the D gene is possibly TRBD1 (6 bases). V was shortened by 4 bases and J by 4 bases, with 32 bases between the two germline ends. Germline V gives CDR1 SNHLY, CDR2 FYNNEI. The CDR3 extends over 21 amino acids. The CDR3 spells CASSASRGASLNLLPYNEQFF. CDR3 sequence (DNA): TGTGCCAGCAGTGCCTCCAGGGGCGCCTCATTAAATCTTCTTCCGTACAATGAGCAGTTCTTC. The whole variable domain, remainder taken from reference TRBV2 and TRBJ2-1, is EPEVTQTPSHQVTQMGQEVILRCVPISNHLYFYWYRQILGQKVEFLVSFYNNEISEKSEIFDDQFSVERPDGSNFTLKIRSTKLEDSAMYFCASSASRGASLNLLPYNEQFFGPGTRLTVL.

Comment on this clone: The sample contains more than one DNA sequence encoding this CDR3. In DNA form, the CDR3 reads TGTGCCAGCAGCGTAGGAAGCGGGAGCTACGAGCAGTACTTC. Amino acids: CASSVGSGSYEQYF. The genes are TRBV9 and TRBJ2-7; the match to TRBD2 covers 8 bases. V dropped 0 bases and J dropped 3; count of bases not matched to a gene: 2. The CDR3 is 14 amino acids. The germline V gene encodes CDR1 SGDLS and CDR2 YYNGEE. The complete variable domain, with remaining parts taken from reference TRBV9 and TRBJ2-7, reads DSGVTQTPKHLITATGQRVTLRCSPRSGDLSVYWYQQSLDQGLQFLIQYYNGEERAKGNILERFSAQQFPDLHSELNLSSLELGDSALYFCASSVGSGSYEQYFGPGTRLTVT.

The chain employs TRBV7-3 and TRBJ2-2; 11 positions match TRBD2. J was trimmed by 0 bases and V by 5 bases; bases with no gene match: 8. CDR1 and CDR2 from the germline V gene are SGHTA and FQGTGA. This CDR3 contains 18 residues. CDR3 protein: CASSLTGTSGTNTGELFF. The CDR3 DNA reads as TGTGCCAGCAGCCTCACCGGGACTAGCGGAACGAACACCGGGGAGCTGTTTTTT.

The chain recombines TRBV28 with TRBJ1-1; weak D call: TRBD1 (5 bases). This CDR3 is built from 14 residues. Per the germline V gene, CDR1 is MDHEN and CDR2 is SYDVKM. Trimming removed 5 bases from V and 1 base from J, with 11 bases in between. The CDR3 sequence is CASSPPTGNTEAFF. In nucleotides, the CDR3 is TGTGCCAGCAGTCCACCAACAGGGAACACTGAAGCTTTCTTT.

The chain employs TRBV28 and TRBJ1-2, with D unclear. Per the germline V gene, CDR1 is MDHEN and CDR2 is SYDVKM. The CDR3 runs 14 residues. V dropped 8 bases and J dropped 2 bases, with 15 bases sitting between them. CDR3 region: CASWGGTKNYGYTF. Here the CDR3 DNA reads TGTGCCAGCTGGGGAGGCACTAAAAACTATGGCTACACCTTC.

The V call is TRBV24-1, the J call TRBJ2-2, with D perhaps TRBD1 or TRBD2 (6 bases each). Germline CDR1 is KGHDR and CDR2 is SFDVKD. The CDR3 spans 15 residues. The V and J ends lost 3 bases and 6 bases respectively, with 13 bases between them. CDR3 in DNA: TGTGCCACCAGTGATGGCAGGGGAGGACCCGGGGAGCTGTTTTTT. Its translation is CATSDGRGGPGELFF.

The chain uses TRBV9 and TRBJ2-7; possible D gene TRBD2, 6 bases. The CDR3 is 14 residues long. Germline assignment: CDR1 SGDLS and CDR2 YYNGEE. V lost 4 bases and J lost 2, with 13 bases in between. The CDR3 region has the DNA TGTGCCAGCAGCCCCCAGGCGGGGCCCTACGAGCAGTACTTC. Protein sequence: CASSPQAGPYEQYF.